This T cell receptor beta chain comes out of a study of T cells in localized non-small cell lung cancer (TCRdb year 2020). In the study overall: Comparing tumors with uninvolved tumor-adjacent lungs, the study looked at the T cell repertoires of a few hundred patients with early-stage NSCLC. The cohort consisted of 200 to 250 treatment-naive NSCLC patients whose localized lung tumors had been resected. Of the NSCLC patients, 129 were male and 85 to 110 were female, and the mean age was approximately 64 years. Results the study describes overall, beyond this receptor: The highest T cell clonality was observed in uninvolved tumor-adjacent lung, where clonality exceeded that of tumor, suggesting that antigenic responses were more focused in uninvolved tumor-adjacent lung. Multi-region tumor sequencing was not performed, so intratumor heterogeneity could not be excluded. Higher blood T cell density associated with longer overall survival, while higher adjacent-lung clonality associated with shorter survival. Because of the exploratory design, TCR variables were selected using unadjusted p-values without false-discovery rate correction. A median of around 50 of the top 100 tumor clones were detected in paired uninvolved adjacent lung, and about 29 of these tumor clones were also found among the top 100 clones of the paired uninvolved adjacent lung.

TCR beta CDR3 regions were sequenced from DNA using the immunoSEQ Assay. For the original study's pipeline: T cell density was computed as TCR beta template counts normalized to usable DNA estimated by amplifying housekeeping genes. Using the preseqR package, richness was estimated by extrapolating to 120,000 templates for tissue samples and 400,000 templates for PBMC samples. Clonality was defined as one minus Pielou's evenness. To identify tissue-enriched TCRs, differential abundance testing was run on productive amino-acid clonotypes with a minimum total count of 5 and an alpha of 0.1. The Jaccard Index and the Morisita Overlap Index were used to measure how much the repertoires overlapped between compartments. GLIPH grouped TCR beta CDR3s together with public tetramer-defined viral CDR3s, and a viral motif had to include at least three viral sequences and also show V-gene enrichment. In its TCRdb copy, this immuneACCESS table keeps in-frame sequences only and misses some clones. Where compared with another copy, unresolved V genes explain less than half of these, and the others have no known cause. V and J calls and clone size are copied from that table; D and trimming were computed from the DNA. The sample table holds about 40,000 clones, of which around 86% were seen once. The ten biggest clones cover approximately 6.6% of the sample.

Worth noting for this clone: Its specific antigen is unknown. Base qualities were left out, and no much larger clone turns up one base away.

The V end loses 2 bases and the J end loses 3 bases, and a stretch of 7 bases separates them. The germline V gene (reference sequence) specifies MNHEY as CDR1 and SMNVEV as CDR2. Its CDR3 holds 13 amino acids, cysteine through phenylalanine. The kept DNA is CDR3 alone, 39 bases in frame from the first base. At diagnosis, peripheral blood, uninvolved tumor-adjacent lung and tumor were collected and were preserved as a mix of fresh-frozen and FFPE material. For TCR repertoire profiling, blood samples were analyzed as peripheral blood mononuclear cells. The clonotype was recovered from a man between 35 and 75 years old with stage I lung adenocarcinoma. Sequences were derived from peripheral blood, sampled before any cancer treatment. The chain uses TRBV27 and TRBJ2-5, with no confident D gene call. For the CDR3, the sequence is CASSLGRKETQYF. The DNA is TGTGCCAGCAGTTTAGGCAGGAAAGAGACCCAGTACTTC.